One sample yielded the 18 T cell receptor beta chains listed below, sequenced in a study of OX40 agonist ivuxolimab in advanced cancers. Libraries were prepared by immunoSEQ multiplex PCR; TCRdb keeps only in-frame clonotypes and omits some of them. The sample lists more than 45,000 clones, about 85% occurring once. The sample was CD4+ or CD8+ T cells sorted from blood, taken in a trial of the OX40 agonist ivuxolimab. Receptors originate from an adult with an advanced solid tumor such as melanoma, head and neck, liver or kidney cancer.

The chain uses TRBV5-1 and TRBJ2-7; the D gene could be TRBD1 or TRBD2 (5 bases each). V was clipped by 1 base and J by 0 bases, with 11 bases between them. Germline V gene sequence: CDR1 SGHRS, CDR2 YFSETQ. The CDR3 length is 15 residues. The CDR3 sequence is CASSLRAGSSYEQYF. DNA for the CDR3: TGCGCCAGCAGCTTGCGTGCAGGGAGCTCCTACGAGCAGTACTTC.

The V gene is TRBV30, the J gene TRBJ2-2; D is possibly TRBD2 (6 bases). The CDR3 is 16 amino acids. V was trimmed by 3 bases and J by 3 bases, leaving 17 bases between them. CDR1 and CDR2 from the germline V gene are GTSNPN and SVGIG (reference sequence). This CDR3 is CAWRSPRGSHTGELFF. CDR3 nucleotide sequence: TGTGCCTGGAGGAGCCCCCGGGGGTCCCACACCGGGGAGCTGTTTTTT.

The genes are TRBV5-6 and TRBJ2-7; 7 bases are shared with TRBD2. In germline, CDR1 is SGHDT, CDR2 YYEEEE. V lost 1 base and J lost 2; bases outside the gene matches: 6. The CDR3 totals 15 residues. The CDR3: CASSLWASGAYEQYF. The CDR3, as DNA: TGTGCCAGCAGCTTGTGGGCTAGCGGTGCCTACGAGCAGTACTTC.

The chain couples TRBV11-2 to TRBJ2-1; D is tentatively TRBD1 or TRBD2 (6 bases each). Germline-derived CDR1 and CDR2 are SGHAT and FQNNGV. Trimming removed 8 bases from V and 4 bases from J, with 21 bases in between. The CDR3 covers 16 residues. The CDR3 reads CASLTSARGQYNEQFF. The DNA of the CDR3 is TGTGCCAGCCTCACCAGCGCCCGGGGGCAATACAATGAGCAGTTCTTC.

This clone was observed a handful of times. The chain links TRBV6-6 to TRBJ2-2; no clear D gene. CDR3 length: 12 residues. With 2 bases removed from V and 7 bases from J, the gap between germline ends came to 5 bases. Germline lookup yields CDR1 MNHNY and CDR2 SVGAGI (reference sequence). This CDR3 is CASSYGFGELFF. The CDR3 DNA follows: TGTGCCAGCAGTTACGGCTTCGGGGAGCTGTTTTTT.

The chain joins TRBV11-3 to TRBJ2-7; unclear D gene. From germline, CDR1 is SGHNT and CDR2 YENEEA. The V end lost 5 bases, the J end lost 6 bases, and 17 bases lay between the germline ends. The length of the CDR3 is 14 residues. The CDR3 reads CASSPHTGVGEQYF. CDR3 DNA: TGTGCCAGCAGCCCACACACGGGCGTTGGCGAGCAGTACTTC.

The rearrangement links TRBV6-5 to TRBJ2-1; 13 nucleotides agree with TRBD2. Germline V lookup: CDR1 MNHEY, CDR2 SVGAGI. The CDR3 spans 14 residues. V gave up 6 bases and J gave up 8 bases; unmatched junction bases: 4. The CDR3, as DNA: TGTGCCAGCAGACGACTAGCGGGAGGACATGAGCAGTTCTTC. It codes for CASRRLAGGHEQFF.

This chain links TRBV7-2 with TRBJ1-1, with a possible D match to TRBD1 (6 bases). The germline gives CDR1 SGHTA, CDR2 FQGNSA. CDR3 length: 17 amino acids. V was clipped by 5 bases and J by 1 base, with 20 bases between them. The CDR3 DNA sequence: TGTGCCAGCAGCCGTAGGGTAACAGGGTGGGAGAACACTGAAGCTTTCTTT. Protein: CASSRRVTGWENTEAFF.

The chain carries TRBV5-5 and TRBJ2-7, with D uncertain. This CDR3 is 15 amino acids long. The ends were cut back, 4 bases at V and 2 bases at J, with 16 bases in the middle. Germline assignment: CDR1 SGHKS and CDR2 YYEKEE (reference sequence). As DNA, the CDR3 is TGTGCCAGCAGCAATACCGACATAGCAGCCTACGAGCAGTACTTC. This sequence encodes CASSNTDIAAYEQYF.

V gene TRBV7-9 combines with J gene TRBJ2-2; 9 bases line up with TRBD2. Germline CDR1 SEHNR, CDR2 FQNEAQ (reference sequence). The CDR3 is 14 residues long. Trimming at V came to 7 bases and at J to 2 bases, leaving 2 bases not matched to a gene. CDR3 in amino acids: CASKGTSNTGELFF. CDR3 coding DNA: TGTGCCAGCAAGGGGACTAGCAACACCGGGGAGCTGTTTTTT.

The gene calls are TRBV6-5 and TRBJ1-1, with no clear D. The CDR3 has 16 residues. Trimming shortened V by 0 bases and J by 0 bases, and 11 bases separated the two germline ends. The V gene's germline CDR1 is MNHEY and CDR2 SVGAGI. The CDR3 nucleotides read TGTGCCAGCAGTTACTCGAAGGGAATCATGAACACTGAAGCTTTCTTT. Its translation is CASSYSKGIMNTEAFF.

Notes on this clone: This specimen includes other DNA sequences encoding the same CDR3. CDR3 coding DNA: TGTGCCAGCAGCTTGGTGACAGGGGCAGGGGAGACCCAGTACTTC. This codes for CASSLVTGAGETQYF. The V call is TRBV5-6, the J call TRBJ2-5; 8 positions match TRBD1. V was clipped by 0 bases and J by 5 bases; unmatched bases: 6. The CDR3 covers 15 residues. Germline V gene data show CDR1 as SGHDT and CDR2 as YYEEEE.

This clone was counted only a few times. This chain uses TRBV7-6 with TRBJ2-1; 11 positions match TRBD2. The CDR3 consists of 16 residues. Germline lookup yields CDR1 SGHVS and CDR2 FNYEAQ. The trim removed 5 bases at V and 2 bases at J, leaving 5 bases unmatched. This CDR3 is CASSPGLAETYNEQFF. The CDR3 bases are TGTGCCAGCAGCCCGGGACTAGCGGAAACCTACAATGAGCAGTTCTTC.

The chain couples TRBV5-1 to TRBJ2-3; TRBD2 is a possible D gene (6 bases). The CDR3 runs 17 residues. The germline V gene encodes CDR1 SGHRS and CDR2 YFSETQ. Trimming shortened V by 3 bases and J by 5 bases, and 22 bases separated the two germline ends. CDR3 region: CASSSTIGTGGGDTQYF. In DNA, the CDR3 is TGCGCCAGCAGCTCGACCATAGGGACTGGAGGCGGAGATACGCAGTATTTT.

The chain couples TRBV11-2 to TRBJ2-5, with 13 nucleotides matching TRBD2. This CDR3 comprises 15 residues. V was clipped by 4 bases and J by 5 bases; unmatched bases: 4. Germline V gene data show CDR1 as SGHAT and CDR2 as FQNNGV. The CDR3, as DNA: TGTGCCAGCAGCTCGTGGACTAGCGGGAGTGAGACCCAGTACTTC. Translated, it gives CASSSWTSGSETQYF. Filled out from reference TRBV11-2 and TRBJ2-5, the complete variable domain reads EAGVAQSPRYKIIEKRQSVAFWCNPISGHATLYWYQQILGQGPKLLIQFQNNGVVDDSQLPKDRFSAERLKGVDSTLKIQPAKLEDSAVYLCASSSWTSGSETQYFGPGTRLLVL.

This clone has a handful of counts. This chain links TRBV6-6 with TRBJ2-7; 7 bases fit TRBD1. With V trimmed by 2 bases and J by 5 bases, 9 bases remained unmatched. CDR1 is MNHNY and CDR2 is SVGAGI in the germline V gene (reference sequence). The CDR3 is 15 amino acids. CDR3 coding DNA: TGTGCCAGCAGTTACAAAACAGGGGCCAGGGACGAGCAGTACTTC. Translated: CASSYKTGARDEQYF.

This clone appeared once. The sample carries other DNA sequences with the same CDR3. This chain uses TRBV5-4 with TRBJ2-5; tentative D call: TRBD1 (5 bases). The V and J ends lost 0 bases and 1 base respectively, with 10 bases between them. The CDR3 runs to 15 residues. CDR1 and CDR2 (germline): SGHNT, YYREEE (reference sequence). CDR3 sequence reads: CASSLGQGFQETQYF. The CDR3 DNA sequence: TGTGCCAGCAGCTTGGGTCAGGGCTTCCAAGAGACCCAGTACTTC.

This clone was observed a handful of times. The chain uses TRBV7-9 and TRBJ1-2; a weak D match, TRBD1 (6 bases). This CDR3 is built from 11 residues. Germline CDR1 is SEHNR and CDR2 is FQNEAQ (reference sequence). The V and J ends lost 5 bases and 7 bases respectively, with 8 bases between them. CDR3 nucleotides: TGTGCCAGCAGCGAAGGGGGTGGCTACACCTTC. Translating it yields CASSEGGGYTF.